This T cell receptor (beta chain) appears in the sequencing data of a study of lymphopenia after photon versus proton radiotherapy. Study outcomes and limitations: Post-nadir diversity loss with photons came from oligoclonal expansion, particularly CD8+ Temra cells. Post-nadir TCR diversity decline inversely tracked overall survival among those who died. Relative stability marked proton patients; photon patients lost diversity and naive cells.

Concerning this clone: What it binds is not known.

This CDR3 has 18 amino acids. The assay was immunoSEQ multiplex PCR, and TCRdb's table has in-frame clones only and misses some. Of some 70,000 clones listed, over 70% are singletons. The sequencing here drew on peripheral blood, taken from a patient treated with proton-based radiotherapy. This chain connects TRBV21-1 to TRBJ1-4. TRBV21-1 is labeled a pseudogene. The TCR sequence derives from a man older than 75 with esophageal cancer. Here the CDR3 reads CASSASRGWRGINEKLFF. As DNA, the CDR3 is TGTGCCAGCAGCGCCTCCCGGGGTTGGAGGGGAATTAATGAAAAACTGTTTTTT.